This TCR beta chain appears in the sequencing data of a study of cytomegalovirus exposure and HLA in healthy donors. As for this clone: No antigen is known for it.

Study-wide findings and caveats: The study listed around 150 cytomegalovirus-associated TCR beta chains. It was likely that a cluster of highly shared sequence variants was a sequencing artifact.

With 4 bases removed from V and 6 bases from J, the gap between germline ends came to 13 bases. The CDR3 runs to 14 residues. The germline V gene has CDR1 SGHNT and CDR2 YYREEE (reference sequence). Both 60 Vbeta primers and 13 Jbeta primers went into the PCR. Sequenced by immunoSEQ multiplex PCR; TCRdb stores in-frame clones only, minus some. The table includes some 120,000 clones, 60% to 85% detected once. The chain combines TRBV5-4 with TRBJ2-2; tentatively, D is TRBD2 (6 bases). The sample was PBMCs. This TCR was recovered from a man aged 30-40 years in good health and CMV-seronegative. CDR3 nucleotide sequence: TGTGCCAGCAGCAGTGCGGGGAGATCCGGGGAGCTGTTTTTT. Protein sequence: CASSSAGRSGELFF.